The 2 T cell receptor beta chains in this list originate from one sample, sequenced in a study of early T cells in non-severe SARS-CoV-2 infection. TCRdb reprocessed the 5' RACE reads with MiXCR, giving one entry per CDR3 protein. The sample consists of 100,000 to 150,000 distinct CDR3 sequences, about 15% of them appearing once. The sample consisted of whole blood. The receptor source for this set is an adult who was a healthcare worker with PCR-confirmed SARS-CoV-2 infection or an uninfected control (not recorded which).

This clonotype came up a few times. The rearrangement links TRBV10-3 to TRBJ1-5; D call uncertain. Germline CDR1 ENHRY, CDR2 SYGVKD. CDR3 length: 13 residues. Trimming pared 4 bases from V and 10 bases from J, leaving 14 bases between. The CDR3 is CAISVEGIPPQHF. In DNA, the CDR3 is TGTGCCATCAGTGTTGAAGGGATTCCACCCCAGCATTTT.

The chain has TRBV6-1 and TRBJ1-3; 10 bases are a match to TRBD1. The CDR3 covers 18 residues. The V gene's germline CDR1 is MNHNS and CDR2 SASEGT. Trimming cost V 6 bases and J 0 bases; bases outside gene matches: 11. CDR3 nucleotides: TGTGCCAGCAGGGGACAGGGGTTCCAGGTGGGCTCTGGAAACACCATATATTTT. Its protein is CASRGQGFQVGSGNTIYF.